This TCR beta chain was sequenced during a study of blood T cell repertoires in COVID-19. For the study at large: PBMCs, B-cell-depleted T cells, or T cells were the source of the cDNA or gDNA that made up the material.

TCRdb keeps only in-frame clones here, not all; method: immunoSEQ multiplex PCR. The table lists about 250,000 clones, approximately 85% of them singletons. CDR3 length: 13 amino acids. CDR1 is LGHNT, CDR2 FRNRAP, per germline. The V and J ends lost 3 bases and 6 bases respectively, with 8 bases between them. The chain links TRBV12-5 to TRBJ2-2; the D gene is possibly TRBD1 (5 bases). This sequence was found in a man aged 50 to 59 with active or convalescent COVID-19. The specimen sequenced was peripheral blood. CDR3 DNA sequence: TGTGCTAGTGGTTTTCTCAGGGCCGGGGAGCTGTTTTTT. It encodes CASGFLRAGELFF.